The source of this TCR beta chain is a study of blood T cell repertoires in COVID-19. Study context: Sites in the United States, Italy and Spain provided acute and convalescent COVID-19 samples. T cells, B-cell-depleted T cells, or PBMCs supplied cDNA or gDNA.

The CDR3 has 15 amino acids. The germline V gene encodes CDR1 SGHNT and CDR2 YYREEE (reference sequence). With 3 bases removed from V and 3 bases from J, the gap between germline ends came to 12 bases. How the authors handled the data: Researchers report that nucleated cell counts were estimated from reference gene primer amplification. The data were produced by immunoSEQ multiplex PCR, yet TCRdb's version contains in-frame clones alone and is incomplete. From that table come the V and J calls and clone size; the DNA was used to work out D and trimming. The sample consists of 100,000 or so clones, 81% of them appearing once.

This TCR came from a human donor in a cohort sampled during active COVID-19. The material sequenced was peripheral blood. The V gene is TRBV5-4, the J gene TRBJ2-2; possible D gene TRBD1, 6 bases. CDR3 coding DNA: TGTGCCAGCAGCTCCAAACAGGGTGACACCGGGGAGCTGTTTTTT. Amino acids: CASSSKQGDTGELFF.